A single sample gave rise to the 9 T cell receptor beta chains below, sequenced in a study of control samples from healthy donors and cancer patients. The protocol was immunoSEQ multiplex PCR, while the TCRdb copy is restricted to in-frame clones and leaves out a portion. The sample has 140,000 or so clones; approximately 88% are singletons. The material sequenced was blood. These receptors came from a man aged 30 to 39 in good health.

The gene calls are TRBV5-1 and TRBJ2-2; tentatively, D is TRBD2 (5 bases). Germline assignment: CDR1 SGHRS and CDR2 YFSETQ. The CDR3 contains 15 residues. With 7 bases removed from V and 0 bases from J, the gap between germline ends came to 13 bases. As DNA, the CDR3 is TGCGCCAGCTCTTTTGGAGGCACGAACACCGGGGAGCTGTTTTTT. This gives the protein CASSFGGTNTGELFF.

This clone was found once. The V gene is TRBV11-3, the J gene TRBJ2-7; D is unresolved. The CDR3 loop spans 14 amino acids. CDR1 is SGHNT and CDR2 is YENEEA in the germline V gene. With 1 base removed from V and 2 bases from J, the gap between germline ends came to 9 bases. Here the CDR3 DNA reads TGTGCCAGCAGCTTAGGCGGAGCCCCCTACGAGCAGTACTTC. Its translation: CASSLGGAPYEQYF.

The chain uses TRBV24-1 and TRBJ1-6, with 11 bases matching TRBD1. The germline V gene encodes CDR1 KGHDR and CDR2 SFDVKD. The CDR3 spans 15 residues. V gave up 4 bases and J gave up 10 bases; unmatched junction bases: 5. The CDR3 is CATSESGTGGSPLHF. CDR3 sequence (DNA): TGTGCCACCAGTGAATCCGGGACAGGGGGATCACCCCTCCACTTT.

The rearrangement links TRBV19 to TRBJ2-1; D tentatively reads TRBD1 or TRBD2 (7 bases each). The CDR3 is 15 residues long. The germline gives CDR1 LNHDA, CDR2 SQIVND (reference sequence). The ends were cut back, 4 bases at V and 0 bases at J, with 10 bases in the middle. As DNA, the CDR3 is TGTGCCAGTAGTACCAGGGGGGGCTCCTACAATGAGCAGTTCTTC. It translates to CASSTRGGSYNEQFF.

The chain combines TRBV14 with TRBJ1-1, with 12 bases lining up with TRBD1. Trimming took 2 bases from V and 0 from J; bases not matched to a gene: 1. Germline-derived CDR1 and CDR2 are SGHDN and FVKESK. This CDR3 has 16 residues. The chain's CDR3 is CASSQWDRGLNTEAFF. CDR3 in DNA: TGTGCCAGCAGCCAATGGGACAGGGGGCTGAACACTGAAGCTTTCTTT.

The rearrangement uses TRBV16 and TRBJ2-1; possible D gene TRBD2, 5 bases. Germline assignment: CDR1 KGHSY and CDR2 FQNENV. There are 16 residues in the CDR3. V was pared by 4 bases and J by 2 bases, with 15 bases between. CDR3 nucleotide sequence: TGTGCCAGCAGCCCCTCTACTCCCGGGACCTACAATGAGCAGTTCTTC. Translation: CASSPSTPGTYNEQFF.

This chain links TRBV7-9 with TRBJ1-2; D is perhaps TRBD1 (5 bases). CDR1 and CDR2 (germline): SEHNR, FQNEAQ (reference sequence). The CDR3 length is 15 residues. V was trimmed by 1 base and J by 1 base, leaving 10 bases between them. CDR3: CASSLGMTVNYGYTF. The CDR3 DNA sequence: TGTGCCAGCAGCTTAGGGATGACAGTTAACTATGGCTACACCTTC. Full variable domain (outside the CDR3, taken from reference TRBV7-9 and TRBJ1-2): DTGVSQNPRHKITKRGQNVTFRCDPISEHNRLYWYRQTLGQGPEFLTYFQNEAQLEKSRLLSDRFSAERPKGSFSTLEIQRTEQGDSAMYLCASSLGMTVNYGYTFGSGTRLTVV.

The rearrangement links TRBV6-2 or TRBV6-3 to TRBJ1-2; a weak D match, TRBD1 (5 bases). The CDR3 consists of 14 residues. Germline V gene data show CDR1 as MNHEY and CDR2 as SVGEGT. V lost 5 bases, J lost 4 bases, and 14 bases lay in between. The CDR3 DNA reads TGTGCCAGCAGTCAACTCTCGGGGGGCTATGGCTACACCTTC. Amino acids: CASSQLSGGYGYTF.

The CDR3, as DNA: TGTGCCAGCAGCCCAGGGGTTCTTGAGGGAGAGACCCAGTACTTC. It yields the protein CASSPGVLEGETQYF. The J gene is TRBJ2-5, the V gene TRBV27; D may be TRBD1 (6 bases). The germline V and J ends were trimmed by 6 bases and 4 bases, with 18 bases remaining between them. Germline V CDR1 and CDR2: MNHEY, SMNVEV (reference sequence). There are 15 residues in the CDR3.